Each of the 5 T cell receptor beta chains below was sequenced from the same sample in a study of T cells in localized non-small cell lung cancer. Assay: immunoSEQ multiplex PCR; the TCRdb copy retains only in-frame clones and omits some. The sample consists of under 12,000 clones, 65% to 90% of them appearing once. Sequences were derived from peripheral blood mononuclear cells, sampled before any cancer treatment. The receptors come from a female donor aged 60 or older with stage II lung adenocarcinoma.

V usage is TRBV5-1 and J usage is TRBJ2-3; either TRBD1 or TRBD2 may supply D (5 bases each). Trimming took 6 bases from V and 1 from J, leaving 30 bases between them. Germline V gives CDR1 SGHRS, CDR2 YFSETQ. CDR3 size: 20 residues. CDR3 residues: CASTRSPQGLLSGGTDTQYF. CDR3 nucleotide sequence: TGCGCCAGCACCCGTTCGCCTCAGGGATTGCTATCCGGGGGCACAGATACGCAGTATTTT.

The chain joins TRBV4-1 to TRBJ2-2; D ambiguous. Germline CDR1 reads MGHRA; CDR2 reads YSYEKL. Trimming pared 1 base from V and 3 bases from J, leaving 6 bases between. This CDR3 spans 14 amino acids. The DNA of the CDR3 is TGCGCCAGCAGCCAAGTAGGGTACACCGGGGAGCTGTTTTTT. This gives the protein CASSQVGYTGELFF.

The chain is built from TRBV6-1 and TRBJ2-2; D remains unclear. The CDR3 has 14 residues. Germline V gene data show CDR1 as MNHNS and CDR2 as SASEGT. With 0 bases removed from V and 7 bases from J, the gap between germline ends came to 9 bases. The CDR3 loop is CASSEASWSGELFF. Here the CDR3 DNA reads TGTGCCAGCAGTGAAGCGAGCTGGAGCGGGGAGCTGTTTTTT.

V and J are TRBV7-2 and TRBJ1-6; tentatively, D is TRBD1 (5 bases). Germline CDR1 SGHTA, CDR2 FQGNSA. CDR3 length equals 16 residues. V lost 0 bases to trimming and J lost 3 bases, with 9 bases between them. CDR3 DNA: TGTGCCAGCAGCTTAGCCGGGGCAGGCTATAATTCACCCCTCCACTTT. The encoded protein is CASSLAGAGYNSPLHF.

This clone has just a few counts. At one boundary the junction diverges from the germline segment, which might be a read error. The CDR3 sequence: CSARDFLQDF. CDR3 nucleotide sequence: TGCAGTGCTAGAGACTTCCTCCAGGACTTC. The rearrangement links TRBV20-1 to TRBJ1-2; D uncertain. The germline V gene has CDR1 DFQATT and CDR2 SNEGSKA (reference sequence). The CDR3 spans 10 residues.